This T cell receptor (beta chain) comes out of a study of T cell clonality in common variable immunodeficiency. Using immunoSEQ multiplex PCR, the repertoire was profiled, and TCRdb retains in-frame clones only, with some absent. Singletons are absent from the sample, which has some 60,000 clones. Study results and caveats: Repertoire-complication correlations in CVID were limited by patient heterogeneity.

This clone was recorded at least ten times. Its antigen is undetermined. The read gets to within 3 residues of the CDR3 end, and the germline J gene fills in the rest. This CDR3 has 16 residues. J gave up 2 bases and V 3 bases, and 3 bases lay outside the gene matches. Source material: peripheral blood mononuclear cells. This receptor was obtained from a person aged 18-69 years in good health. The chain joins TRBV12-3 or TRBV12-4 to TRBJ2-3; 12 bases line up with TRBD2. CDR3 in amino acids: CASSFGLAGPTDTQYF. The DNA read from the CDR3 is TGTGCCAGCAGTTTCGGACTAGCGGGACCCACAGATACG.